One sample yielded the 6 T cell receptor beta chains listed below, sequenced in a study of cytomegalovirus exposure and HLA in healthy donors. PCR used 60 Vbeta primers and 13 Jbeta primers. Some clones are missing from TCRdb's copy, which holds only in-frame ones; the method was immunoSEQ multiplex PCR. The sample comprises fewer than 200,000 clones, 80% to 90% of which are singletons, and under 2% rests with the top ten. Sequencing was done on a sample of PBMCs. The receptors were gathered from a woman aged 18-29 years in good health and CMV-seronegative.

This clone came up a few times. The chain is built from TRBV6-5 and TRBJ2-1, with 7 bases identical to TRBD2. Trimming removed 6 bases from V and 0 bases from J; junction bases left unmatched: 5. CDR1 and CDR2 from the germline V gene are MNHEY and SVGAGI. The CDR3 loop spans 15 amino acids. The CDR3 here is CASRKRDGSYNEQFF. Written as DNA, the CDR3 is TGTGCCAGCAGGAAGCGGGACGGCTCCTACAATGAGCAGTTCTTC.

The gene calls are TRBV20-1 and TRBJ2-5; 7 bases align to TRBD1. The J segment lost 3 bases and the V segment lost 7 bases, leaving 2 bases of the junction unmatched. Germline V gene lookup returns CDR1 DFQATT and CDR2 SNEGSKA (reference sequence). The length of the CDR3 is 11 residues. CDR3 sequence: CSVGTEETQYF. CDR3 nucleotides: TGCAGTGTGGGGACAGAAGAGACCCAGTACTTC.

J is TRBJ2-2 and V is TRBV30; 8 bases line up with TRBD1. V shed 5 bases, J shed 2 bases, and the junction held 4 bases outside the gene matches. Germline V gene lookup returns CDR1 GTSNPN and CDR2 SVGIG (reference sequence). This CDR3 is built from 14 residues. The chain's CDR3 is CAWRTGTNTGELFF. CDR3 DNA sequence: TGTGCCTGGCGGACAGGGACCAACACCGGGGAGCTGTTTTTT.

This chain connects TRBV25-1 to TRBJ2-3; the match to TRBD2 covers 8 bases. The CDR3 loop spans 17 amino acids. The germline CDR1 and CDR2 sequences are MGHDK and SYGVNS. The V segment lost 7 bases and the J segment 1 base; nucleotides outside the gene matches: 13. The CDR3 loop reads CASISLAEGGGTDTQYF. The DNA for the CDR3 is TGTGCCAGCATCTCACTAGCGGAGGGAGGGGGCACAGATACGCAGTATTTT.

This rearrangement joins TRBV5-1 to TRBJ1-1, with 7 bases identical to TRBD1. Trimming at V came to 4 bases and at J to 1 base, leaving 4 bases not matched to a gene. The germline CDR1 and CDR2 sequences are SGHRS and YFSETQ. The CDR3 length is 14 residues. CDR3 in amino acids: CASSPGTANTEAFF. The CDR3 DNA follows: TGCGCCAGCAGCCCCGGGACAGCGAACACTGAAGCTTTCTTT.

The chain is built from TRBV10-3 and TRBJ1-2; 9 bases agree with TRBD1. The germline V gene encodes CDR1 ENHRY and CDR2 SYGVKD. Trimming at V came to 6 bases and at J to 4 bases, leaving 6 bases not matched to a gene. The CDR3 has 14 amino acids. The CDR3 protein is CAIRGTGPGYGYTF. DNA of the CDR3: TGTGCCATCAGGGGGACAGGGCCTGGCTATGGCTACACCTTC.